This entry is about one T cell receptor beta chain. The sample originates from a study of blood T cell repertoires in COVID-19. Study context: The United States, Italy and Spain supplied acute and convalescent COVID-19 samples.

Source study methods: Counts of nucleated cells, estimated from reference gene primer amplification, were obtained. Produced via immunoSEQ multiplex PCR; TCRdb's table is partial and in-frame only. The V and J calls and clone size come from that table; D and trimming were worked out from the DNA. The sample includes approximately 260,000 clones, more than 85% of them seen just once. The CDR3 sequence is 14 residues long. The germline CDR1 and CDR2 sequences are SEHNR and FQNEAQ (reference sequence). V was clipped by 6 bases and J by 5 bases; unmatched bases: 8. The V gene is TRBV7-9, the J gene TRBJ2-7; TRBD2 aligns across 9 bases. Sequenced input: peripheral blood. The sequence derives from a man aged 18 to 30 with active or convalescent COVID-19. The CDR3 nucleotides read TGTGCCAGCAGTGGTAGCGGGAGAGTCCACGAGCAGTACTTC. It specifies CASSGSGRVHEQYF. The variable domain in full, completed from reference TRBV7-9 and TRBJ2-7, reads DTGVSQNPRHKITKRGQNVTFRCDPISEHNRLYWYRQTLGQGPEFLTYFQNEAQLEKSRLLSDRFSAERPKGSFSTLEIQRTEQGDSAMYLCASSGSGRVHEQYFGPGTRLTVT.